One and the same sample provided the 12 T cell receptor beta chains below, sequenced in a study of Tregs in tolerant kidney transplant recipients. Clones were read by immunoSEQ multiplex PCR, and TCRdb kept only the in-frame ones, dropping some. The sample includes some 65,000 clones, roughly 84% of them seen just once. The sequencing input was CD4+ T cells from blood. The receptors derive from a human donor in good health.

The chain is built from TRBV9 and TRBJ2-2, with 11 bases lining up with TRBD2. The V and J ends lost 0 bases and 4 bases, in that order; junction bases with no gene match: 5. CDR3 length: 17 residues. Germline V CDR1 and CDR2: SGDLS, YYNGEE. CDR3 nucleotide sequence: TGTGCCAGCAGCGTAGCTAGCGGGGGGACTCTCACCGGGGAGCTGTTTTTT. Translated: CASSVASGGTLTGELFF.

The V call is TRBV7-2, the J call TRBJ2-7; 7 positions agree with TRBD2. CDR1 is SGHTA and CDR2 is FQGNSA in the germline V gene. This CDR3 is 13 amino acids long. V trimming: 5 bases; J trimming: 6 bases; junction bases outside the gene matches: 7. The CDR3 bases are TGTGCCAGCAGCCGACCGGGGGGTCGCGAGCAGTACTTC. This translates into CASSRPGGREQYF.

V and J are TRBV6-5 and TRBJ2-6; unclear D gene. Per germline, CDR1 MNHEY and CDR2 SVGAGI. The length of the CDR3 is 15 residues. V was clipped by 6 bases and J by 0 bases, with 9 bases between them. The CDR3 loop is CASRPPGSGANVLTF. In nucleotides, the CDR3 is TGTGCCAGCAGACCTCCAGGCTCTGGGGCCAACGTCCTGACTTTC.

V gene TRBV5-4 combines with J gene TRBJ2-3; the D gene is possibly TRBD1 (5 bases). With 5 bases removed from V and 4 bases from J, the gap between germline ends came to 11 bases. Looked up from germline, CDR1 is SGHNT and CDR2 is YYREEE (reference sequence). The CDR3 length is 13 residues. The DNA for the CDR3 is TGTGCCAGCAGTTCCCAAGGGGCAGATACGCAGTATTTT. It is translated as CASSSQGADTQYF.

This clone was recorded a few times. The CDR3 DNA follows: TGCGCCAGCAGCCAAGCGGGTAGCCCGAGCACAGATACGCAGTATTTT. Encoded protein: CASSQAGSPSTDTQYF. This chain links TRBV4-3 with TRBJ2-3; D not resolved. The CDR3 runs 16 residues. V lost 1 base, J lost 0 bases, and 11 bases lay in between. The germline gives CDR1 LGHNA, CDR2 YSLEER.

This chain joins TRBV7-2 and TRBJ2-3; unclear D gene. CDR3 length: 15 residues. The germline CDR1 and CDR2 sequences are SGHTA and FQGNSA. V lost 4 bases and J 0 bases, leaving 11 bases between the germline ends. CDR3 nucleotide sequence: TGTGCCAGCAGCTCTTGGGTAGCTAGCACAGATACGCAGTATTTT. Protein sequence: CASSSWVASTDTQYF.

The chain links TRBV19 to TRBJ2-7; D is unresolved. Trimming left V 1 base short and J 3 bases short, with 13 bases between. CDR1 and CDR2 from the germline V gene are LNHDA and SQIVND (reference sequence). The CDR3 has 15 amino acids. CDR3 DNA: TGTGCCAGTAGTATAGGTACTCCGTCGAACTACGAGCAGTACTTC. Encoded protein: CASSIGTPSNYEQYF.

The chain uses TRBV7-9 and TRBJ2-3; 12 nucleotides line up with TRBD2. Trimming took 4 bases from V and 2 from J; bases not matched to a gene: 4. Germline CDR1 is SEHNR and CDR2 is FQNEAQ (reference sequence). The CDR3 is made up of 16 amino acids. This CDR3 is CASSSRLAGDTDTQYF. Written as DNA, the CDR3 is TGTGCCAGCAGCTCCCGACTAGCGGGGGACACAGATACGCAGTATTTT.

This clone was recorded only once. The rearrangement links TRBV18 to TRBJ2-3, with a possible D match to TRBD1 (6 bases). V lost 6 bases and J lost 3, with 10 bases in between. The V gene's germline CDR1 is KGHSH and CDR2 LQKENI. This CDR3 contains 13 residues. CDR3: CASSRGSTDTQYF. DNA of the CDR3: TGTGCCAGCTCGAGGGGGTCTACAGATACGCAGTATTTT. Full variable domain (remainder filled in from reference TRBV18 and TRBJ2-3): NAGVMQNPRHLVRRRGQEARLRCSPMKGHSHVYWYRQLPEEGLKFMVYLQKENIIDESGMPKERFSAEFPKEGPSILRIQQVVRGDSAAYFCASSRGSTDTQYFGPGTRLTVL.

CDR3 bases: TGCGCCAGCAGCATTCAGCCCGGGGGCACAGATACGCAGTATTTT. This gives the protein CASSIQPGGTDTQYF. This chain links TRBV5-1 with TRBJ2-3, with D perhaps TRBD2 (5 bases). Trimming took off 4 bases at V and 1 base at J, with 13 bases between the two ends. This CDR3 spans 15 amino acids. CDR1 and CDR2 from the germline V gene are SGHRS and YFSETQ.

This clone came up a few times. V gene TRBV7-9 combines with J gene TRBJ1-1, with D maybe TRBD1 (5 bases). Germline V lookup: CDR1 SEHNR, CDR2 FQNEAQ (reference sequence). This CDR3 has 13 amino acids. Trimming removed 4 bases at V and 2 bases at J, with 8 bases between. The CDR3 loop is CASSWDPNTEAFF. The CDR3 coding sequence is TGTGCCAGCAGCTGGGACCCTAACACTGAAGCTTTCTTT.

The chain combines TRBV28 with TRBJ1-3; no clear D. The V end lost 5 bases, the J end lost 0 bases, and 11 bases lay between the germline ends. CDR1 and CDR2 from the germline V gene are MDHEN and SYDVKM. The CDR3 is 15 residues long. The DNA for the CDR3 is TGTGCCAGCAGTCCCCTTGCGCGCTCTGGAAACACCATATATTTT. Protein product: CASSPLARSGNTIYF. Full variable domain (remainder filled in from reference TRBV28 and TRBJ1-3): DVKVTQSSRYLVKRTGEKVFLECVQDMDHENMFWYRQDPGLGLRLIYFSYDVKMKEKGDIPEGYSVSREKKERFSLILESASTNQTSMYLCASSPLARSGNTIYFGEGSWLTVV.